This is a list of T cell receptor beta chains from one sample in a study of blood T cells in healthy people across ages. MiXCR, applied by TCRdb to the 5' RACE reads, yields one record per CDR3 protein. The table lists approximately 580,000 distinct CDR3 sequences, 24% of them singletons. This sample also appeared in a second study, on T cells of mothers and their children.

The source material was blood. The receptors shown here come from a boy aged 5 to 17 in good health. Each CDR3 is given with its conserved first and last residue. D genes are given only for firm matches. Clone size is not always given. Where it is, it says once, few, many or a class for expanded clones.

TRBV20-1,TRBJ2-5,.,few,TGCAGTGCTAGAGATCTGGGTTGGGAGACCCAGTACTTC,CSARDLGWETQYF
TRBV10-3,TRBJ1-1,.,many,TGTGCCATCAGTGATCCGGGAAAGAACACTGAAGCTTTCTTT,CAISDPGKNTEAFF
TRBV7-6,TRBJ1-4,.,.,TGTGCCAGCAGCCCAAGGGGGGTGATGAGGGAAAAACTGTTTTTT,CASSPRGVMREKLFF
TRBV20-1,TRBJ2-5,.,few,TGCAGTGCCCTACCGGACATGTACCAAGAGACCCAGTACTTC,CSALPDMYQETQYF
TRBV28,TRBJ2-3,.,.,TGTGCCAGCAGTTCCGCGGCAAGGGTAGTAAAGCTTCCAGATACGCAGTATTTT,CASSSAARVVKLPDTQYF
TRBV7-2,TRBJ1-3,TRBD1,few,TGTGCCAGCAGCCGCCAGGGGGTCGCCTCTGGAAACACCATATATTTT,CASSRQGVASGNTIYF
TRBV27,TRBJ2-7,.,many,TGTGCCAGCAGTTTGGGTACGGGATACGAGCAGTACTTC,CASSLGTGYEQYF
TRBV28,TRBJ2-1,TRBD2,.,TGTGCCGGCCGGACTAGCGGGTACAATGAGCAGTTCTTC,CAGRTSGYNEQFF
TRBV7-3,TRBJ2-1,.,.,TGTGCCAGCAGCTTGCAAGACGTGCAGTTCTTC,CASSLQDVQFF
TRBV6-1,TRBJ2-3,.,once,TGTGCCAGCAGACCCGGGACGGGCAGAACAGATACGCAGTATTTT,CASRPGTGRTDTQYF
TRBV9,TRBJ1-4,.,few,TGTGCCAGCAGCGTAGGGGACCAAGATCCGGGAGACACTAATGAAAAACTGTTTTTT,CASSVGDQDPGDTNEKLFF
TRBV12-3/TRBV12-4,TRBJ2-4,.,.,TGTGCCAGCAGTTTAGATGGGTTTGCCAAAGACATTCAGTACTTC,CASSLDGFAKDIQYF
TRBV20-1,TRBJ1-5,.,.,TGCAGTGCTAACAAAAAAGAGTCTAACAATCAGCCCCAGCATTTT,CSANKKESNNQPQHF
TRBV4-1,TRBJ2-3,.,.,TGCGCCAGCAGCCAAGATGGGGGGGCTGGCACAGATACGCAGTATTTT,CASSQDGGAGTDTQYF
TRBV6-5,TRBJ2-4,TRBD1,.,TGTGCCAGCAGCCGAGGGACAGTGGAAAACATTCAGTACTTC,CASSRGTVENIQYF
TRBV11-2,TRBJ2-5,TRBD1,.,TGTGCCAGCAGCTTATTTCTTATTTTGGGGGATTACCGGGACAGGGGACAAGAGACCCAGTACTTC,CASSLFLILGDYRDRGQETQYF
TRBV12-3/TRBV12-4,TRBJ2-7,.,.,TGTGCCAGCACCACAGGGTTGGGCTACGAGCAGTACTTC,CASTTGLGYEQYF
TRBV5-4,TRBJ2-1,TRBD1,few,TGTGCCAGCAGCTTTGAGACAGGGGTTATCAATGAGCAGTTCTTC,CASSFETGVINEQFF
TRBV24-1,TRBJ2-5,.,.,TGTGCCACCATCAGTGGGCGAGAGACCCAGTACTTC,CATISGRETQYF
TRBV7-2,TRBJ2-5,TRBD1,.,TGTGCCAGCAGCTTATTTCATCCAGGGGGAGAGACCCAGTACTTC,CASSLFHPGGETQYF
TRBV29-1,TRBJ2-3,TRBD2,few,TGCAGCGTGCGCGGGACTATCACAGATACGCAGTATTTT,CSVRGTITDTQYF
TRBV20-1,TRBJ2-5,TRBD2,few,TGCAGTGCTTTAACTAGCGGGAGGTGGCAAGAGACCCAGTACTTC,CSALTSGRWQETQYF
TRBV20-1,TRBJ1-2,.,few,TGCAGTGCTAGAGATCTAGGTGACTCGGATGGCTACACCTTC,CSARDLGDSDGYTF